A single sample is the source of the 11 T cell receptor beta chains below, sequenced in a study of shared clonotypes between healthy human individuals. Naive CD8 isolation took CD45RO-negative cells positively selected for CCR7 and excluded terminally differentiated effector memory CD45RA+ cells. The data were produced by immunoSEQ multiplex PCR, yet TCRdb's version contains in-frame clones alone and is incomplete. The sample records roughly 2.1 million clones, just over 90% being singletons. The sequencing input was naive CD8+ T cells from PBMCs. The receptors come from a man in his late teens or twenties in good health. Some clones in this sample may be carry-over from other donors' samples.

The V gene is TRBV9, the J gene TRBJ2-7; 7 positions agree with TRBD1. V was clipped by 3 bases and J by 1 base; unmatched bases: 7. This CDR3 spans 15 amino acids. Germline V CDR1 and CDR2: SGDLS, YYNGEE. CDR3 nucleotides: TGTGCCAGCAGCGCCAGAGAGACAGGGTCCTACGAGCAGTACTTC. The encoded protein is CASSARETGSYEQYF. The variable domain in full, with the rest retrieved from reference TRBV9 and TRBJ2-7, is DSGVTQTPKHLITATGQRVTLRCSPRSGDLSVYWYQQSLDQGLQFLIQYYNGEERAKGNILERFSAQQFPDLHSELNLSSLELGDSALYFCASSARETGSYEQYFGPGTRLTVT.

This chain uses TRBV19 with TRBJ2-2; D gene uncertain. Germline CDR1 reads LNHDA; CDR2 reads SQIVND (reference sequence). The CDR3 runs 12 residues. Trimming pared 4 bases from V and 9 bases from J, leaving 9 bases between. CDR3 protein: CASSKGVRELFF. For the CDR3, the DNA is TGTGCCAGTAGTAAAGGCGTACGGGAGCTGTTTTTT.

This chain links TRBV6-5 with TRBJ2-2, with 9 nucleotides matching TRBD2. The CDR3 consists of 15 residues. CDR1 and CDR2 (germline): MNHEY, SVGAGI. V lost 8 bases and J lost 2; bases outside the gene matches: 6. The CDR3: CASAAGGPNTGELFF. CDR3 DNA sequence: TGTGCCAGCGCGGCGGGGGGGCCAAACACCGGGGAGCTGTTTTTT.

The chain carries TRBV2 and TRBJ1-5; TRBD1 matches at 7 bases. Trimming removed 7 bases from V and 2 bases from J; junction bases left unmatched: 8. Germline V gene lookup returns CDR1 SNHLY and CDR2 FYNNEI. There are 15 residues in the CDR3. The CDR3 reads CASTSQGEGNQPQHF. For the CDR3, the DNA is TGTGCCAGCACCTCGCAGGGGGAAGGCAATCAGCCCCAGCATTTT.

The chain couples TRBV10-3 to TRBJ1-1; TRBD1 matches at 7 bases. Germline CDR1 and CDR2: ENHRY and SYGVKD. The CDR3 runs to 15 residues. V lost 5 bases, J lost 4 bases, and 10 bases stayed unmatched. The CDR3 protein is CAISNSQGRSTEAFF. CDR3 in DNA: TGTGCCATCAGTAATTCACAGGGGCGCAGCACTGAAGCTTTCTTT.

The chain combines TRBV7-8 with TRBJ2-7; tentative D call: TRBD1 (6 bases). Trimming removed 5 bases at V and 3 bases at J, with 14 bases between. The germline CDR1 and CDR2 sequences are SGHVS and FQNEAQ. The CDR3 length is 14 residues. The CDR3 is CASSPRPDSYEQYF. The CDR3 nucleotides are TGTGCCAGCAGCCCTAGGCCGGACAGCTACGAGCAGTACTTC.

The gene calls are TRBV6-5 and TRBJ1-1, with D possibly TRBD1 on 5 matching bases. The CDR3 is made up of 16 amino acids. Germline lookup yields CDR1 MNHEY and CDR2 SVGAGI. V was clipped by 0 bases and J by 11 bases, with 22 bases between them. This chain's CDR3 is CASSYSVGEKGLKAFF. The CDR3 nucleotides read TGTGCCAGCAGTTACTCGGTAGGGGAGAAAGGTTTAAAGGCTTTCTTT.

This chain joins TRBV7-9 and TRBJ2-1; the D gene is possibly TRBD2 (7 bases). The CDR3 covers 15 residues. In germline, CDR1 is SEHNR, CDR2 FQNEAQ (reference sequence). V shed 3 bases and J shed 5 bases, with 14 bases lying between them. CDR3 residues: CASSFRGAPNNEQFF. DNA of the CDR3: TGTGCCAGCAGCTTTCGGGGGGCGCCGAACAATGAGCAGTTCTTC.

The V gene is TRBV11-2, the J gene TRBJ1-1, with 8 bases aligning to TRBD1. This CDR3 has 15 amino acids. J lost 4 bases, V lost 5 bases, and 9 bases had no gene match. CDR1 is SGHAT, CDR2 FQNNGV, per germline. CDR3 in amino acids: CASSPRRGRGTEAFF. For the CDR3, the DNA is TGTGCCAGCAGCCCACGCAGGGGGCGAGGCACTGAAGCTTTCTTT.

J is TRBJ2-5 and V is TRBV14; D unclear. Germline V CDR1 and CDR2: SGHDN, FVKESK. The CDR3 totals 12 residues. The V end was cut by 5 bases, the J end by 5 bases, with 9 bases between. The CDR3 region is CASSSLGETQYF. The CDR3 DNA is TGTGCCAGCAGCAGCCTTGGGGAGACCCAGTACTTC.

A single count supports this clone. The chain employs TRBV28 and TRBJ2-7; the D gene is possibly TRBD2 (6 bases). The germline CDR1 and CDR2 sequences are MDHEN and SYDVKM. The CDR3 length is 13 residues. The germline V and J ends were trimmed by 8 bases and 2 bases, with 13 bases remaining between them. CDR3 sequence reads: CASGLGGTYEQYF. CDR3 DNA sequence: TGTGCCAGCGGGTTGGGGGGAACCTACGAGCAGTACTTC.